A single sample is the source of the 22 T cell receptor beta chains below, sequenced in a study of T cell responses to AZD1222 COVID-19 vaccine. The repertoire was sequenced with immunoSEQ multiplex PCR; TCRdb's copy has only in-frame clones and lacks some. The repertoire consists of over 100,000 clones, with over 85% occurring once and the leading ten covering 7.5% to 9.5%. The specimen was peripheral blood, collected on day 0 of AZD1222 vaccination. Receptors originate from an adult in good health.

The gene calls are TRBV19 and TRBJ2-7; D is perhaps TRBD1 (6 bases). CDR1 is LNHDA, CDR2 SQIVND, per germline (reference sequence). V dropped 9 bases and J dropped 2 bases, with 14 bases sitting between them. The CDR3 consists of 13 residues. This CDR3 is CARQTGSPYEQYF. DNA for the CDR3: TGTGCCAGACAGACAGGTTCACCCTACGAGCAGTACTTC.

This clone was seen just once. The V call is TRBV9, the J call TRBJ1-1; 9 nucleotides match TRBD1. Germline CDR1 and CDR2: SGDLS and YYNGEE. CDR3 size: 17 residues. The trim removed 3 bases at V and 1 base at J, leaving 10 bases unmatched. CDR3 DNA sequence: TGTGCCAGCAGCGCACTCCCCGAGACAGGGGGGAACACTGAAGCTTTCTTT. It encodes CASSALPETGGNTEAFF.

This chain links TRBV9 with TRBJ2-5; 13 bases line up with TRBD2. Germline CDR1 reads SGDLS; CDR2 reads YYNGEE. The CDR3 is made up of 17 amino acids. Trimming removed 9 bases from V and 4 bases from J; junction bases left unmatched: 15. The CDR3 sequence is CATSPGGLAGAGETQYF. CDR3 DNA: TGTGCCACCTCCCCCGGTGGACTAGCGGGAGCCGGAGAGACCCAGTACTTC.

V is TRBV19 and J is TRBJ2-1; TRBD2 agrees at 10 bases. Germline V gene data show CDR1 as LNHDA and CDR2 as SQIVND (reference sequence). The CDR3 sequence is 16 residues long. V dropped 5 bases and J dropped 7; count of bases not matched to a gene: 11. CDR3 DNA sequence: TGTGCCAGTAGTTCGCAAGCGGGGGGGCCGGGGAATGAGCAGTTCTTC. Protein: CASSSQAGGPGNEQFF.

This clone has more than one count but fewer than ten. The rearrangement joins TRBV30 to TRBJ2-2; D possibly corresponds to TRBD1 (5 bases). Looked up from germline, CDR1 is GTSNPN and CDR2 is SVGIG (reference sequence). The CDR3 runs 14 residues. V lost 4 bases and J lost 8, with 17 bases in between. DNA for the CDR3: TGTGCCTGGACCAAAGACAGCGCGACGGGGGAGCTGTTTTTT. Its protein product is CAWTKDSATGELFF.

V usage is TRBV5-1 and J usage is TRBJ2-7; 9 bases line up with TRBD2. In germline, CDR1 is SGHRS, CDR2 YFSETQ. This CDR3 is built from 17 residues. Unmatched junction bases numbered 7, after V lost 0 bases and J lost 0 bases. CDR3 sequence: CASSLGAGGLSSYEQYF. In DNA, the CDR3 is TGCGCCAGCAGCTTGGGAGCGGGGGGCCTTAGCTCCTACGAGCAGTACTTC.

The V and J genes are TRBV10-2 and TRBJ1-1, with D possibly being TRBD1 (6 bases). Germline assignment: CDR1 WSHSY and CDR2 SAAADI. The length of the CDR3 is 12 residues. Trimming pared 7 bases from V and 5 bases from J, leaving 11 bases between. Here the CDR3 DNA reads TGCGCCAGCAAAGACAGGCTTACTGAAGCTTTCTTT. The encoded protein is CASKDRLTEAFF.

This clone was counted once. The V call is TRBV6-5, the J call TRBJ1-1; 7 bases line up with TRBD1. V lost 0 bases to trimming and J lost 13 bases; unmatched junction nucleotides: 8. The CDR3 covers 13 residues. CDR1 and CDR2 (germline): MNHEY, SVGAGI. CDR3 DNA: TGTGCCAGCAGTTACTCCCAACAGGGGAGTCTTTTCTTT. Amino acid sequence: CASSYSQQGSLFF.

The table lists this clone with a count of one. CDR3 sequence (DNA): TGTGCCAGCAGCCCCTCAGGCACTCCGGGCGCAGATACGCAGTATTTT. It codes for CASSPSGTPGADTQYF. The chain has TRBV27 and TRBJ2-3; D gene ambiguous. Germline CDR1 is MNHEY and CDR2 is SMNVEV (reference sequence). The CDR3 is made up of 16 amino acids. The germline V and J ends were trimmed by 6 bases and 4 bases, with 20 bases remaining between them.

The chain combines TRBV5-1 with TRBJ2-7; 9 bases fit TRBD2. The trim removed 0 bases at V and 6 bases at J, leaving 4 bases unmatched. This CDR3 region has 14 residues. CDR1 SGHRS and CDR2 YFSETQ come from the germline V gene. Here the CDR3 reads CASSLEAGGSEQYF. The DNA for the CDR3 is TGCGCCAGCAGCTTGGAAGCGGGGGGATCCGAGCAGTACTTC.

The J gene is TRBJ2-2, the V gene TRBV2; possible D gene TRBD2, 5 bases. V shed 3 bases and J shed 2 bases, with 10 bases lying between them. The CDR3 consists of 15 residues. Germline V gene lookup returns CDR1 SNHLY and CDR2 FYNNEI. Here the CDR3 reads CASSEWRSNTGELFF. The CDR3 DNA reads TGTGCCAGCAGTGAGTGGAGGAGTAACACCGGGGAGCTGTTTTTT.

This chain joins TRBV6-5 and TRBJ1-1; 8 positions agree with TRBD1. V was pared by 0 bases and J by 5 bases, with 5 bases of the junction left unmatched. This CDR3 region has 15 residues. Germline V CDR1 and CDR2: MNHEY, SVGAGI. CDR3 protein: CASSYSRQGWTEAFF. CDR3 nucleotides: TGTGCCAGCAGTTACTCGAGACAGGGGTGGACTGAAGCTTTCTTT.

The rearrangement links TRBV2 to TRBJ2-7; 7 bases fit TRBD2. This CDR3 is built from 14 residues. V shed 4 bases, J shed 5 bases, and the junction held 8 bases outside the gene matches. CDR1 is SNHLY and CDR2 is FYNNEI in the germline V gene. The CDR3 sequence is CASSVVLALNEQYF. The CDR3 DNA reads as TGTGCCAGCAGTGTGGTACTAGCGCTCAACGAGCAGTACTTC.

The sample holds a few counts of this clone. This rearrangement joins TRBV2 to TRBJ1-6, with no clear D. CDR3 length: 13 residues. The germline V and J ends were trimmed by 4 bases and 8 bases, with 9 bases remaining between them. Germline V gives CDR1 SNHLY, CDR2 FYNNEI. The CDR3 DNA follows: TGTGCCAGCAGTGCGGCCCCATATTCACCCCTCCACTTT. It encodes CASSAAPYSPLHF.

This chain connects TRBV2 to TRBJ1-3; D might be TRBD1 (5 bases). The CDR3 extends over 13 amino acids. Trimming took off 6 bases at V and 4 bases at J, with 10 bases between the two ends. The germline V gene encodes CDR1 SNHLY and CDR2 FYNNEI. The CDR3 DNA reads as TGTGCCAGCAGCCGTCAGGGCGGAAACACCATATATTTT. Translating gives CASSRQGGNTIYF.

The V gene is TRBV3-1 (or the pseudogene TRBV3-2), the J gene TRBJ1-4; D is undetermined. This CDR3 has 12 residues. Germline values: CDR1 LGHDT, CDR2 YNNKEL (reference sequence). Trimming left V 5 bases short and J 5 bases short, with 6 bases between. The chain's CDR3 is CASSVENEKLFF. Here the CDR3 DNA reads TGTGCCAGCAGCGTGGAAAATGAAAAACTGTTTTTT.

The J gene is TRBJ2-6, the V gene TRBV27; TRBD1 might be the D (7 bases). Trimming cost V 5 bases and J 0 bases, with 11 bases left between them. The CDR3 extends over 16 amino acids. Germline CDR1 and CDR2: MNHEY and SMNVEV (reference sequence). CDR3 sequence (DNA): TGTGCCAGCAGTGGAGGGGGCAGCTCTGGGGCCAACGTCCTGACTTTC. This sequence encodes CASSGGGSSGANVLTF.

The V gene is TRBV12-5, the J gene TRBJ1-5; no clear D gene. V lost 0 bases to trimming and J lost 1 base, with 13 bases between them. CDR3 length: 17 amino acids. The germline gives CDR1 LGHNT, CDR2 FRNRAP. The CDR3 DNA sequence: TGTGCTAGTGGTTTGGTACCGGGGTCCTCGAGCAATCAGCCCCAGCATTTT. It encodes CASGLVPGSSSNQPQHF.

The gene calls are TRBV21-1 and TRBJ2-5; the table's D call, TRBD2, has no DNA check behind it. TRBV21-1 is described as a pseudogene. The CDR3 extends over 16 amino acids. The CDR3 reads CASRDWSGGIQETQYF. The DNA for the CDR3 is TGTGCCAGCAGGGATTGGTCTGGGGGGATCCAAGAGACCCAGTACTTC.

This chain joins TRBV5-6 and TRBJ2-1, with D possibly TRBD2 on 5 matching bases. The V gene's germline CDR1 is SGHDT and CDR2 YYEEEE. This CDR3 is built from 14 residues. With 1 base removed from V and 10 bases from J, the gap between germline ends came to 15 bases. The CDR3 region is CASSLSASRVEQFF. The CDR3 DNA follows: TGTGCCAGCAGCTTGTCGGCTAGCCGGGTAGAGCAGTTCTTC.

This chain uses TRBV18 with TRBJ1-3; no firm D call. This CDR3 has 16 amino acids. Germline V gives CDR1 KGHSH, CDR2 LQKENI. V lost 2 bases to trimming and J lost 0 bases, with 11 bases between them. The CDR3, as DNA: TGTGCCAGCTCACCAGGGTTCCAACGCTCTGGAAACACCATATATTTT. Translating gives CASSPGFQRSGNTIYF.

A few counts support this clone. This sequence joins TRBV29-1 and TRBJ2-7, with a weak D call TRBD2 (6 bases). This CDR3 has 14 residues. V lost 3 bases to trimming and J lost 2 bases, with 14 bases between them. Germline V gives CDR1 SQVTM, CDR2 ANQGSEA. For the CDR3, the DNA is TGCAGCGTTGAGGAACCAGGAGGGGCCTACGAGCAGTACTTC. As protein: CSVEEPGGAYEQYF.